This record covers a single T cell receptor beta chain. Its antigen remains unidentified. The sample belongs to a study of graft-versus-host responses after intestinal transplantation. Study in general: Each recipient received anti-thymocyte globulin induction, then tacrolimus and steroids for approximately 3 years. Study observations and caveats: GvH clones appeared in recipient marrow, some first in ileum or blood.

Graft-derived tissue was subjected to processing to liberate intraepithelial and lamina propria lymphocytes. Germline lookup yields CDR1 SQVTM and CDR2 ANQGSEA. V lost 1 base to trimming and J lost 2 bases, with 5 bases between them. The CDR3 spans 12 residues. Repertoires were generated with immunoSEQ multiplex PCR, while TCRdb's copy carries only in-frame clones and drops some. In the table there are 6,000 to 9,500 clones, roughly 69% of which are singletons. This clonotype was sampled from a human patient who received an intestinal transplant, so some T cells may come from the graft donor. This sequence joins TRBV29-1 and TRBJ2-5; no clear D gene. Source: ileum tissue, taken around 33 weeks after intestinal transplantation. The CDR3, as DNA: TGCAGCGTTGAAGGACGGCAAGAGACCCAGTACTTC. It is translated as CSVEGRQETQYF.